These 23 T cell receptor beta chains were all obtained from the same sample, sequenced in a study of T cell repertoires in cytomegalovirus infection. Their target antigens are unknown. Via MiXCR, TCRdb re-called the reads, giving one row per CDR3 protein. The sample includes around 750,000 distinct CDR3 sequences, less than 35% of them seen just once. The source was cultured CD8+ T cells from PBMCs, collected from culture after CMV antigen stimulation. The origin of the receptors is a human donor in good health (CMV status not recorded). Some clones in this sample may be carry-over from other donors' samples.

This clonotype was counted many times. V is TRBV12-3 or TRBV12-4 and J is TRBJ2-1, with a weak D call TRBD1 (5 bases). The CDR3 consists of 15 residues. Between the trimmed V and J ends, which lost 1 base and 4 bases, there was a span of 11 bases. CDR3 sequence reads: CASSLVQGLYNEQFF. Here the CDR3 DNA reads TGTGCCAGCAGTTTAGTGCAGGGTTTGTACAATGAGCAGTTCTTC.

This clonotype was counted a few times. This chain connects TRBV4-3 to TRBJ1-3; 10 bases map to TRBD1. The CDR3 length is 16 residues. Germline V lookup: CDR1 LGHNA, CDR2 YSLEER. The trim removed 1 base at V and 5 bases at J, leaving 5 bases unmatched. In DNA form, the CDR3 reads TGCGCCAGCAGCCAAGGAGACAGGGGGCCAAGAAACACCATATATTTT. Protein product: CASSQGDRGPRNTIYF.

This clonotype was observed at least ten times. CDR3 loop: CASSLVEDGGQETQYF. The CDR3 coding sequence is TGTGCCAGCAGCTTAGTAGAGGACGGAGGACAAGAGACCCAGTACTTC. The gene calls are TRBV7-8 and TRBJ2-5, with D possibly being TRBD2 (5 bases). V was pared by 1 base and J by 2 bases, with 14 bases between. Germline V lookup: CDR1 SGHVS, CDR2 FQNEAQ. The CDR3 loop spans 16 amino acids.

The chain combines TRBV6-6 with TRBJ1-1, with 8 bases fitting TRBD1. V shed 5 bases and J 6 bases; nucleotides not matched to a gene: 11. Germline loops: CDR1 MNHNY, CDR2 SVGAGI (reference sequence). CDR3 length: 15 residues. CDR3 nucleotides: TGTGCCAGCAGTAACCGGGACAGGTACCCTTCTGAAGCTTTCTTT. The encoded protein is CASSNRDRYPSEAFF.

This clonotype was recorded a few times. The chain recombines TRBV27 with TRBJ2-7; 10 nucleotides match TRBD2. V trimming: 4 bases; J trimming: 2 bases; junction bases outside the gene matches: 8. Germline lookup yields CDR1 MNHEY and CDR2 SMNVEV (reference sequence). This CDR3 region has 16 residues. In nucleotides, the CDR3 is TGTGCCAGCAGTTCGGTAACTAGCGGGGTTACCTACGAGCAGTACTTC. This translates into CASSSVTSGVTYEQYF.

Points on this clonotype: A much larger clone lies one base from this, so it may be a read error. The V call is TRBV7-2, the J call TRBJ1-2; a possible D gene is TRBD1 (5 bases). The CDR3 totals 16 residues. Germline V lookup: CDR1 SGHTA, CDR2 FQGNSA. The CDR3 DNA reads TGTGCCAGCAGCTTAGTTTTCGACAGCTCTAACTATGGCAACACCTTC. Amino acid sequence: CASSLVFDSSNYGNTF.

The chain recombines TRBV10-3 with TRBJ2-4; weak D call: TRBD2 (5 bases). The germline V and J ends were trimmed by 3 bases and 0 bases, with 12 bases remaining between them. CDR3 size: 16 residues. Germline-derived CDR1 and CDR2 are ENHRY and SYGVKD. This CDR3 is CAISDEGYKAKNIQYF. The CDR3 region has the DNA TGTGCCATCAGTGACGAGGGCTACAAAGCCAAAAACATTCAGTACTTC.

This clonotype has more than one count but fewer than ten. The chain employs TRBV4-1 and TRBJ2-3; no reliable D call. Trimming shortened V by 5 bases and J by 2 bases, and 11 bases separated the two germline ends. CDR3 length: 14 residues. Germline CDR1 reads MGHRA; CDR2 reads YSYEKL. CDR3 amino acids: CASSYRIHTDTQYF. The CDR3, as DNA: TGCGCCAGCAGCTATCGCATTCACACAGATACGCAGTATTTT.

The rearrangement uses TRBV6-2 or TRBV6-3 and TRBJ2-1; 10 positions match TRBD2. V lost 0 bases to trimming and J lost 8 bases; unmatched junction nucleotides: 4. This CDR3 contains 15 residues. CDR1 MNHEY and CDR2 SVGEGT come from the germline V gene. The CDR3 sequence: CASSYSELAGDEQFF. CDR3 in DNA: TGTGCCAGCAGTTACTCGGAGCTAGCGGGGGATGAGCAGTTCTTC.

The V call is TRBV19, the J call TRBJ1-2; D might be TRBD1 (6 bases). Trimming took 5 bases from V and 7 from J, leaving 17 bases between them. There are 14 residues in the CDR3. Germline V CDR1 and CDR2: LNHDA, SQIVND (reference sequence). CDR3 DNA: TGTGCCAGTAGTTCCTTCGACAGGTGGAGTGGCTACACCTTC. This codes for CASSSFDRWSGYTF.

The CDR3 DNA follows: TGTGCCAGCAGTTCCCTCTTTAGCAATCAGCCCCAGCATTTT. Translated, it gives CASSSLFSNQPQHF. The chain carries TRBV27 and TRBJ1-5; D not resolved. Trimming removed 4 bases at V and 0 bases at J, with 7 bases between. The length of the CDR3 is 14 residues. Germline-derived CDR1 and CDR2 are MNHEY and SMNVEV (reference sequence).

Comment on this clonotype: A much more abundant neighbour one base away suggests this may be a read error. The CDR3 protein is CTSSSTDRDPYNEQFF. Here the CDR3 DNA reads TGTACCAGCAGCTCGACGGACAGGGATCCCTACAATGAGCAGTTCTTC. This chain uses TRBV12-3 or TRBV12-4 with TRBJ2-1, with TRBD1 identical over 8 bases. The CDR3 covers 16 residues.

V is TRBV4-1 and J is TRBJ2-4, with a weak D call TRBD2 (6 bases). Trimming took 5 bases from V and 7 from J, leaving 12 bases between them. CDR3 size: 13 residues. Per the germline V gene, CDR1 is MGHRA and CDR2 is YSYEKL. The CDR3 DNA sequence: TGCGCCAGCAGCACGAGGAGGGAGAACATTCAGTACTTC. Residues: CASSTRRENIQYF.

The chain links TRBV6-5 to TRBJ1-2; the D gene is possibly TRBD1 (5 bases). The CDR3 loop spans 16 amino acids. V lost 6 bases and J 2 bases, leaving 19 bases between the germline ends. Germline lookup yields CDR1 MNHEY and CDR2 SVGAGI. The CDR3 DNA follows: TGTGCCAGCAGCCCCGGGACGGGAGGCGGGAACTATGGCTACACCTTC. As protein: CASSPGTGGGNYGYTF.

Here the CDR3 DNA reads TGTGCCAGCAGCTCGCCCCATAGGGGATGGGAAGCTTTCTTT. This codes for CASSSPHRGWEAFF. The gene calls are TRBV7-9 and TRBJ1-1; maybe TRBD1 (5 bases). Trimming took 4 bases from V and 8 from J, leaving 17 bases between them. CDR1 and CDR2 (germline): SEHNR, FQNEAQ (reference sequence). The CDR3 is 14 amino acids.

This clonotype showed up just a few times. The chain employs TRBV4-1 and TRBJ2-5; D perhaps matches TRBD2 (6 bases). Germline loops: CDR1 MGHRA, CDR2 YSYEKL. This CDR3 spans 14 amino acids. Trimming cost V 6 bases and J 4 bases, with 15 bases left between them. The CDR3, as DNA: TGCGCCAGCAGGCGGTCGGAGGGCTCAGAGACCCAGTACTTC. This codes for CASRRSEGSETQYF.

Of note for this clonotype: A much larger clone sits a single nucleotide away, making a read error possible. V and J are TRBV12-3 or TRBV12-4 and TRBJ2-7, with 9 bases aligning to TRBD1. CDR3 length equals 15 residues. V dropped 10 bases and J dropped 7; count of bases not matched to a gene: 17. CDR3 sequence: CANSPGTGFGWEQYF. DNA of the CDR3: TGTGCCAACAGCCCTGGGACAGGGTTTGGTTGGGAGCAGTACTTC.

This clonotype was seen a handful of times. The CDR3 here is CASSLGHRRTSTDTQYF. CDR3 bases: TGTGCCAGCAGCCTGGGACACCGTAGGACTAGCACAGATACGCAGTATTTT. The chain combines TRBV7-6 with TRBJ2-3; weak D call: TRBD1 (6 bases). Trimming took off 5 bases at V and 0 bases at J, with 18 bases between the two ends. This CDR3 spans 17 amino acids. Germline V gene sequence: CDR1 SGHVS, CDR2 FNYEAQ.

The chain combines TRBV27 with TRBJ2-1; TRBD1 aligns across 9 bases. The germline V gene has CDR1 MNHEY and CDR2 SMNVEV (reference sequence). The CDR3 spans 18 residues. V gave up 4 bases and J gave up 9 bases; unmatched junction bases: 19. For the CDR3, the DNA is TGTGCCAGCAGTTCCCTCGTTATTCGGACAGGGGAGGACGGTGAGCAGTTCTTC. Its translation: CASSSLVIRTGEDGEQFF.

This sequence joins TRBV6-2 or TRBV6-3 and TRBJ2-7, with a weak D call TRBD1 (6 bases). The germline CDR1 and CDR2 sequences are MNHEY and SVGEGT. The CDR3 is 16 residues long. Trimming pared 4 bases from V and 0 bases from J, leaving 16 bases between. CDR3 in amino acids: CASSFPQGGSSYEQYV. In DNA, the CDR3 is TGTGCCAGCAGTTTTCCACAGGGCGGAAGCTCCTACGAGCAGTACGTC.

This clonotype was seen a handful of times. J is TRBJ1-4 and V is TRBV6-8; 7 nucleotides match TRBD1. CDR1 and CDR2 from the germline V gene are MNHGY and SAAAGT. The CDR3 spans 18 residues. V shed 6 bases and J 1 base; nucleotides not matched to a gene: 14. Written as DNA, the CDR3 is TGTGCCAGCAGCCGACCCGACAGGGAAGGCGAAACTAATGAAAAACTGTTTTTT. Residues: CASSRPDREGETNEKLFF.

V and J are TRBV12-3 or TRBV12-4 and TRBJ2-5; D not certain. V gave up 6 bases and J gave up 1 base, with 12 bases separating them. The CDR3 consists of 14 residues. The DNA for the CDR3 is TGTGCCAGCAGCTCCTGGGGTGGCCAAGAGACCCAGTACTTC. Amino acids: CASSSWGGQETQYF.

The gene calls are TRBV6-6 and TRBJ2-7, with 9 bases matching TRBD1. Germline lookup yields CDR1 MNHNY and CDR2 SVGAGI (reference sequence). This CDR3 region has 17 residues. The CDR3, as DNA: TGTGCCAGCAGGTACTCGATGGGACAGGGAATCTCCTACGAGCAGTACGTC. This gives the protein CASRYSMGQGISYEQYV.